Listed below are T cell receptor beta chains from one sample, sequenced in a study of blood T cell repertoires in COVID-19. Profiled with immunoSEQ multiplex PCR; TCRdb holds only in-frame clones, not every one. The sample holds tens of thousands of clones, 70% to 90% seen once. The specimen was peripheral blood. The receptor source for this set is an elderly woman with active COVID-19. Each CDR3 is given with its conserved first and last residue. Fields, in order: clone size, V gene, J gene, D gene, CDR3 protein, CDR3 DNA. A D gene is named only where the DNA matches it firmly. Where a row states a size, it is once, few, many or the class of an expanded clone; other rows omit it.

-	TRBV18	TRBJ2-6	-	CASSPPNRRGSGANVLTF	TGTGCCAGCTCACCACCGAACAGGAGGGGCTCTGGGGCCAACGTCCTGACTTTC
-	TRBV5-4	TRBJ2-1	TRBD1	CASSLVGDRGKFF	TGTGCCAGCAGCTTGGTTGGAGACAGGGGGAAGTTCTTC
-	TRBV6-1	TRBJ1-5	-	CASSENRNQPQHF	TGTGCCAGCAGTGAAAACAGAAATCAGCCCCAGCATTTT
many	TRBV28	TRBJ2-7	-	CASDRSGKYEQYF	TGTGCCAGCGACCGGTCAGGGAAATACGAGCAGTACTTC
once	TRBV5-6	TRBJ1-5	-	CASSLRGSQPQHF	TGTGCCAGCAGCTTGCGGGGAAGTCAGCCCCAGCATTTT
-	TRBV7-9	TRBJ1-1	-	CASSYSGDTEAFF	TGTGCCAGCAGCTACAGCGGAGACACTGAAGCTTTCTTT
-	TRBV7-2	TRBJ2-5	TRBD2	CASSALVLAGGPIKETQYF	TGTGCCAGCAGCGCGCTCGTGCTAGCGGGAGGGCCGATCAAAGAGACCCAGTACTTC
-	TRBV9	TRBJ1-6	-	CASSDRDSPLHF	TGTGCCAGCAGCGACAGGGATTCACCCCTCCACTTT
-	TRBV5-1	TRBJ2-1	TRBD2	CASSRLKSGRVVDEQFF	TGCGCCAGCAGCCGTTTAAAGAGCGGGAGGGTTGTGGATGAGCAGTTCTTC
few	TRBV18	TRBJ2-2	-	CASSPQGKTPTGELFF	TGTGCCAGCTCACCCCAGGGGAAAACTCCCACCGGGGAGCTGTTTTTT
-	TRBV3-1/TRBV3-2	TRBJ2-7	TRBD2	CASSQDPAGGYEQYF	TGTGCCAGCAGCCAAGATCCAGCGGGGGGCTACGAGCAGTACTTC
-	TRBV7-3	TRBJ1-1	-	CASSFQGHTEAFF	TGTGCCAGCAGCTTTCAGGGTCACACTGAAGCTTTCTTT
-	TRBV9	TRBJ2-7	TRBD2	CASSVLSGSEQYF	TGTGCCAGCAGCGTTCTTAGCGGGAGTGAGCAGTACTTC
-	TRBV7-2	TRBJ2-7	TRBD1	CASSFADRGRYEQYF	TGTGCCAGCAGCTTTGCCGACAGGGGGCGCTACGAGCAGTACTTC
-	TRBV20-1	TRBJ2-5	-	CSASLETQYF	TGCAGTGCTAGTCTGGAGACCCAGTACTTC
few	TRBV5-4	TRBJ2-7	TRBD2	CASTDEVGTSPYEQYF	TGTGCCAGCACTGACGAAGTGGGGACTAGCCCCTACGAGCAGTACTTC
-	TRBV4-3	TRBJ2-3	TRBD2	CASSHAAQREGTDTQYF	TGCGCCAGCAGCCACGCAGCTCAGCGGGAGGGCACAGATACGCAGTATTTT
once	TRBV7-9	TRBJ2-3	-	CASSLEGEGTDTQYF	TGTGCCAGCAGCTTAGAAGGGGAAGGCACAGATACGCAGTATTTT
-	TRBV28	TRBJ2-1	TRBD1	CASRTGQGASEQFF	TGTGCCAGCCGAACCGGACAGGGGGCGAGTGAGCAGTTCTTC
-	TRBV23-1	TRBJ2-4	-	CASSFDRFGAKNIQYF	TGCGCCAGCAGTTTCGACAGGTTTGGAGCCAAAAACATTCAGTACTTC
-	TRBV21-1	TRBJ2-3	-	CASSKAGLAGDIDTQYF	TGTGCCAGCAGCAAAGCTGGACTAGCGGGAGATATAGATACGCAGTATTTT
-	TRBV5-8	TRBJ2-5	-	CASSPGQPQETQYF	TGTGCCAGCAGCCCCGGACAGCCTCAAGAGACCCAGTACTTC
-	TRBV6-2/TRBV6-3	TRBJ2-7	-	CASSYWRRASYEQYF	TGTGCCAGCAGTTACTGGCGGAGGGCTTCCTACGAGCAGTACTTC
-	TRBV7-9	TRBJ2-3	-	CASSLGTLIQTDTQYF	TGTGCCAGCAGCTTAGGGACTCTCATTCAGACAGATACGCAGTATTTT
-	TRBV6-5	TRBJ1-5	-	CASRAHTRPQHF	TGTGCCAGCAGGGCCCATACCCGGCCCCAGCATTTT
-	TRBV4-1	TRBJ1-5	TRBD1	CASSQRTGGNQPQHF	TGCGCCAGCAGCCAAAGAACAGGGGGCAATCAGCCCCAGCATTTT
-	TRBV5-1	TRBJ2-5	TRBD2	CASSPPGLAGGGETQYF	TGCGCCAGCAGCCCCCCGGGACTAGCGGGAGGGGGAGAGACCCAGTACTTC
-	TRBV10-3	TRBJ1-2	TRBD1	CAISGGQGEDGYTF	TGTGCCATCAGTGGTGGCCAGGGGGAAGATGGCTACACCTTC
-	TRBV5-1	TRBJ2-7	-	CASSSAGSTYEQYF	TGCGCCAGCAGCTCCGCGGGCAGTACCTACGAGCAGTACTTC
-	TRBV7-2	TRBJ2-2	TRBD2	CASSLRLAGLNTGELFF	TGTGCCAGCAGCTTACGACTAGCGGGACTTAACACCGGGGAGCTGTTTTTT
-	TRBV28	TRBJ2-7	TRBD2	CASSPGLAGGFQYEQYF	TGTGCCAGCAGTCCAGGACTAGCGGGAGGTTTTCAGTACGAGCAGTACTTC
few	TRBV5-5	TRBJ1-4	-	CASSLLGEANEKLFF	TGTGCCAGCAGCTTGTTGGGGGAGGCTAATGAAAAACTGTTTTTT
-	TRBV5-5	TRBJ2-1	-	CASSLFGGQNNEQFF	TGTGCCAGCAGCTTGTTCGGAGGGCAGAACAATGAGCAGTTCTTC
once	TRBV5-5	TRBJ2-2	TRBD1	CASSWAGQGSTGELFF	TGTGCCAGCAGCTGGGCGGGACAGGGATCCACCGGGGAGCTGTTTTTT
-	TRBV7-3	TRBJ2-5	TRBD2	CASSQTSARERETQYF	TGTGCCAGCAGCCAAACTAGCGCGAGAGAGAGGGAGACCCAGTACTTC
-	TRBV28	TRBJ1-4	TRBD1	CASSYTDRDEKLFF	TGTGCCAGCAGTTATACGGACAGGGATGAAAAACTGTTTTTT
-	TRBV28	TRBJ1-2	-	CASSSLDSTLPYGYTF	TGTGCCAGCAGTTCACTCGACAGCACCCTTCCCTATGGCTACACCTTC
once	TRBV28	TRBJ1-6	TRBD1	CASSTPLGTGSSPLHF	TGTGCCAGCAGCACACCCTTGGGGACAGGGAGTTCACCCCTCCACTTT
-	TRBV24-1	TRBJ2-5	TRBD2	CATSDPRETSVQETQYF	TGTGCCACCAGTGACCCTCGGGAGACTAGCGTCCAAGAGACCCAGTACTTC
once	TRBV7-2	TRBJ2-5	-	CASSLRQGLETQYF	TGTGCCAGCAGCCTCCGACAGGGACTTGAGACCCAGTACTTC
-	TRBV18	TRBJ1-4	TRBD1	CASSPGTGPNEKLFF	TGTGCCAGCTCACCAGGGACAGGCCCTAATGAAAAACTGTTTTTT
-	TRBV6-6	TRBJ2-2	TRBD1	CASRRTGGNTGELFF	TGTGCCAGCAGGCGGACAGGGGGGAACACCGGGGAGCTGTTTTTT
once	TRBV15	TRBJ2-7	TRBD1	CATSATGALVSYEQYF	TGTGCCACCAGCGCGACAGGGGCCCTGGTCTCCTACGAGCAGTACTTC
-	TRBV20-1	TRBJ2-7	-	CSASGQNSYEQYF	TGCAGTGCTAGTGGACAGAACTCCTACGAGCAGTACTTC
-	TRBV4-3	TRBJ2-1	TRBD1	CASSQGTGGQYNEQFF	TGCGCCAGCAGCCAAGGGACAGGGGGGCAGTACAATGAGCAGTTCTTC
-	TRBV11-1	TRBJ2-2	TRBD1	CASSFRTGQATGELFF	TGTGCCAGCAGTTTCAGAACGGGACAGGCCACCGGGGAGCTGTTTTTT
-	TRBV11-1	TRBJ2-3	TRBD2	CASSPGLAGNTDTQYF	TGTGCCAGCAGCCCAGGACTAGCGGGGAACACAGATACGCAGTATTTT
-	TRBV21-1	TRBJ1-5	-	CASSNQGEGDLENQPQHF	TGTGCCAGCAGCAATCAGGGTGAGGGGGATCTTGAAAATCAGCCCCAGCATTTT
-	TRBV7-3	TRBJ2-3	-	CASSLIGGSSTDTQYF	TGTGCCAGCAGCTTAATCGGGGGATCTAGCACAGATACGCAGTATTTT
-	TRBV7-2	TRBJ2-1	-	CASSLAPLNEQFF	TGTGCCAGCAGCTTAGCCCCCTTGAATGAGCAGTTCTTC
-	TRBV7-9	TRBJ1-1	-	CASSLGTANTEAFF	TGTGCCAGCAGCTTAGGGACAGCGAACACTGAAGCTTTCTTT
-	TRBV15	TRBJ1-5	-	CATSRGGTQGTTNQPQHF	TGTGCCACCAGCAGGGGTGGGACCCAGGGGACTACCAATCAGCCCCAGCATTTT
-	TRBV30	TRBJ1-1	-	CAWRAGGNTEAFF	TGTGCCTGGAGGGCAGGAGGGAACACTGAAGCTTTCTTT
-	TRBV27	TRBJ1-2	-	CASSLYNGGNYGYTF	TGTGCCAGCAGTTTATACAATGGGGGGAACTATGGCTACACCTTC